This T cell receptor beta chain was sequenced for a study of cytomegalovirus exposure and HLA in healthy donors. Study summary: Early on, a data release was issued that held roughly 80 million unique TCRs from HLA-typed donors. Notes on the study in general: Later analysis placed DRB1 highest and HLA-C lowest in TCR association rates, which differed by HLA locus.

Germline V CDR1 and CDR2: SGHRS, YFSETQ. The CDR3 sequence is 15 residues long. The PCR ran on 60 Vbeta and 13 Jbeta primers. In the authors' methods: Approximately 12 million of the approximately 80 million unique TCR beta chains counted in a later analysis were shared. Assay used: immunoSEQ multiplex PCR; TCRdb lists only in-frame clones, some missing. The V and J calls and clone size come from that table; D and trimming were worked out from the DNA. The data show about 150,000 clones, around 80% seen once. Comments on this clone: Its antigen is unknown.

Sequencing was carried out using PBMCs. The gene calls are TRBV5-1 and TRBJ2-5; 12 bases map to TRBD2. The end of the DNA fits TRBJ2-7 better, so the J call may be wrong. The receptor comes from a man younger than 35 in good health and CMV-seronegative. The CDR3 nucleotides read TGCGCCAGCAGCTTGGTCTCTAGCGGGAGGGACGAGCAGTACTTC. It translates to CASSLVSSGRDEQYF.